The rows below give T cell receptor beta chains drawn from one sample of a study of T cell changes during pregnancy in multiple sclerosis. Clones were sequenced by immunoSEQ multiplex PCR, and TCRdb holds only the in-frame ones, with some missing. The sample comprises 55,000 to 85,000 clones, 90% to 95% of which are singletons, and more than 1.1% rests with the top ten. Sequencing was performed on peripheral blood, taken after pregnancy. These receptors were taken from a female donor with multiple sclerosis, enrolled in a pregnancy study. Both conserved end residues are part of each CDR3. D genes are given only for firm matches. The size entry is marked missing in some rows and otherwise reads once, few, many or a size class.

J gene	D gene	clone size	V gene	CDR3 DNA	CDR3 protein
TRBJ1-2	NA	NA	TRBV5-6	TGTGCCAGCAGCGATACAGGATATGCATTCGGCTACACCTTC	CASSDTGYAFGYTF
TRBJ2-1	NA	NA	TRBV4-1	TGCGCCAGCAGCCAAGAAGGACAGACCTACAATGAGCAGTTCTTC	CASSQEGQTYNEQFF
TRBJ1-4	TRBD1	NA	TRBV15	TGTGCCACCAGCAGAGATTTAAAGCCCGGGACAGTTACAACTAATGAAAAACTGTTTTTT	CATSRDLKPGTVTTNEKLFF
TRBJ2-7	TRBD2	NA	TRBV7-9	TGTGCCAGCAGCTTAGATGGCGGGAGCTACGAGCAGTACTTC	CASSLDGGSYEQYF
TRBJ2-3	TRBD2	NA	TRBV11-2	TGTGCCAGCAGCTTAAGCGGGGCTAGCACAGATACGCAGTATTTT	CASSLSGASTDTQYF
TRBJ1-3	NA	NA	TRBV25-1	TGTGCCAGCAGTGCATACGTCACCGGTAGCTCTGGAAACACCATATATTTT	CASSAYVTGSSGNTIYF
TRBJ2-7	TRBD2	NA	TRBV27	TGTGCCAGCAGTTTAAGCGGGATGTACATCTACGAGCAGTACTTC	CASSLSGMYIYEQYF
TRBJ1-5	TRBD1	NA	TRBV5-1	TGCGCCAGCAGCTTGACAGGGGGTGGTGAGCCCCAGCATTTT	CASSLTGGGEPQHF
TRBJ2-3	NA	NA	TRBV5-1	TGCGCCAGCAGCTTGGGGGTGACAGTGAGCACAGATACGCAGTATTTT	CASSLGVTVSTDTQYF
TRBJ1-1	NA	NA	TRBV4-2	TGTGCCAGCAGCCAGGAAATGGGCGGGGGCACTGAAGCTTTCTTT	CASSQEMGGGTEAFF
TRBJ1-1	TRBD1	NA	TRBV5-1	TGCGCCAGCAGCTTGTATCCACCCGGACAGGGTAGCACTGAAGCTTTCTTT	CASSLYPPGQGSTEAFF
TRBJ2-1	NA	NA	TRBV7-2	TGTGCCAGCAGCTTCAATCTTCTAGTGCCCTACAATGAGCAGTTCTTC	CASSFNLLVPYNEQFF
TRBJ2-5	TRBD2	NA	TRBV5-1	TGCGCCAGCAGCTTGAAATCGAGCGGGAGTACTGGAGAGACCCAGTACTTC	CASSLKSSGSTGETQYF
TRBJ1-3	NA	NA	TRBV7-2	TGTGCCAGCAGCTTAAGAGATCTATGGGGGACACCCGGAAACACCATATATTTT	CASSLRDLWGTPGNTIYF
TRBJ2-7	NA	once	TRBV4-2	TGTGCCAGCAGCCTAGGACACAGCTCCTACGAGCAGTACTTC	CASSLGHSSYEQYF
TRBJ2-3	TRBD1	once	TRBV7-9	TGTGCCAGCAGCTCGGGACAGACAAACACAGATACGCAGTATTTT	CASSSGQTNTDTQYF
TRBJ1-1	NA	NA	TRBV6-6	TGTGCCACCGATACGATGGGGGGTAGGGACACTGAAGCTTTCTTT	CATDTMGGRDTEAFF
TRBJ1-1	TRBD1	NA	TRBV29-1	TGCAGCGACCTGGGGACAGGGAACACTGAAGCTTTCTTT	CSDLGTGNTEAFF
TRBJ2-7	NA	once	TRBV6-1	TGTGCCAGCAGTGAAGGACAGTTCCCCTACGAGCAGTACTTC	CASSEGQFPYEQYF
TRBJ2-5	TRBD2	NA	TRBV10-2	TGCGCCAGCAGTGAGTCGGGTAGCGGGAGGGTAAGGTCAGAGACCCAGTACTTC	CASSESGSGRVRSETQYF
TRBJ1-5	TRBD1	NA	TRBV7-2	TGTGCCAGCAGCTCAGGGGGTGCTAGCAATCAGCCCCAGCATTTT	CASSSGGASNQPQHF
TRBJ2-7	TRBD1	NA	TRBV10-1	TGCGCCAGCAGTGGGGACAGGGAATTGACTCAGCAGTACTTC	CASSGDRELTQQYF
TRBJ2-5	TRBD2	NA	TRBV10-3	TGTGCCACCCGACTAGCGGCACAAGAGACCCAGTACTTC	CATRLAAQETQYF
TRBJ2-7	TRBD1	NA	TRBV12-5	TGTGCTAGTGCCCAACAGGGGGCGGCAGACGAGCAGTACTTC	CASAQQGAADEQYF
TRBJ2-3	TRBD2	NA	TRBV28	TGTGCCAGCAGTTCGTTTCTAGCGGGAGCAGATACGCAGTATTTT	CASSSFLAGADTQYF
TRBJ2-5	NA	NA	TRBV30	TGTGCCTGGAGTTTTACTACCCAAGAGACCCAGTACTTC	CAWSFTTQETQYF
TRBJ1-2	NA	NA	TRBV6-6	TGTGCCAGCAGCCCGGCTAACTATGGCTACACCTTC	CASSPANYGYTF
TRBJ2-5	TRBD1	NA	TRBV5-6	TGTGCCAGCAGCTTAACCGGGACAGATAAAGAGACCCAGTACTTC	CASSLTGTDKETQYF
TRBJ1-5	NA	NA	TRBV19	TGTGCCATCTCAATCGGGGGGCACAATCAGCCCCAGCATTTT	CAISIGGHNQPQHF